The rows below give T cell receptor beta chains drawn from one sample of a study of blood T cell repertoires in COVID-19. Assay: immunoSEQ multiplex PCR; the TCRdb copy retains only in-frame clones and omits some. The sample carries more than 65,000 clones, roughly 77% recorded once. The material sequenced was peripheral blood. The receptors were gathered from a woman aged 65 to 85 with acute or convalescent COVID-19. CDR3s include the opening cysteine and the closing phenylalanine or tryptophan. D genes are given only for firm matches. The listing skips clone size in some rows; elsewhere it reads once, few, many or a size class.

J gene	V gene	D gene	clone size	CDR3 DNA	CDR3 protein
TRBJ2-2	TRBV28	NA	NA	TGTGCCAGTATAGCGCACACCGGGGAGCTGTTTTTT	CASIAHTGELFF
TRBJ2-1	TRBV19	TRBD1	NA	TGTGCCAGTATAGGGACAGCCGACAATGAGCAGTTCTTC	CASIGTADNEQFF
TRBJ1-5	TRBV2	TRBD1	NA	TGTGCCAGCAGTGAACGTAGACAGGGTAAGGGTCAGCCCCAGCATTTT	CASSERRQGKGQPQHF
TRBJ1-2	TRBV29-1	NA	NA	TGCAGCGTTGAATCCGGCCTCCTTGCGGGCTTC	CSVESGLLAGF
TRBJ1-1	TRBV6-5	NA	NA	TGTGCCACCCCGATGACAGACCTTATGAACACTGAAGCTTTCTTT	CATPMTDLMNTEAFF
TRBJ2-7	TRBV21-1	NA	once	TGTGCCAGCAAGGTCAGGGGGACAGGCTACGAGCAGTACTTC	CASKVRGTGYEQYF
TRBJ2-7	TRBV6-6	TRBD1	NA	TGTGCCAGCAGTTACGTCTTGGGACAGAGCCAGTACGAGCAGTACTTC	CASSYVLGQSQYEQYF
TRBJ2-2	TRBV9	NA	NA	TGTGCCAGCAGTACGGGGGACGGGGAGCTGTTTTTT	CASSTGDGELFF
TRBJ1-2	TRBV15	NA	NA	TGTGCCACCAGCAGAGAAGCCGTCTATGGCTACACCTTC	CATSREAVYGYTF
TRBJ1-5	TRBV15	NA	NA	TGTGCCACCAGGGTCCCGGGGAGCAATCAGCCCCAGCATTTT	CATRVPGSNQPQHF
TRBJ1-4	TRBV3-1/TRBV3-2	NA	NA	TGTGCCAGCAGCCCCCAGGGGATGGGAAGTGAAAAACTGTTTTTT	CASSPQGMGSEKLFF
TRBJ1-1	TRBV19	NA	NA	TGTGCCAGTAGTATAGTCGCCCTGGGACAATCTGAAGCTTTCTTT	CASSIVALGQSEAFF
TRBJ1-6	TRBV6-5	TRBD1	NA	TGTGCCAGCAAACAACGGCCACAGGGGCTGACACCCCTCCACTTT	CASKQRPQGLTPLHF
TRBJ1-2	TRBV5-4	TRBD1	NA	TGTGCCAGCAGCTTGGTAGGTCAGGGGGACTATGGCTACACCTTC	CASSLVGQGDYGYTF
TRBJ1-2	TRBV4-3	NA	few	TGCGCCAGCAGCCAAGATCGGTCGGGACAATCTGGCTACACCTTC	CASSQDRSGQSGYTF
TRBJ1-1	TRBV2	NA	NA	TGTGCCAGCGGCTTAAGCGCAAAGTACACTGAAGCTTTCTTT	CASGLSAKYTEAFF
TRBJ2-2	TRBV18	TRBD2	NA	TGTGCCAGCTCACCATTGGTAGCGGGAGAGATCGGGGAGCTGTTTTTT	CASSPLVAGEIGELFF
TRBJ2-7	TRBV7-8	TRBD1	NA	TGTGCCAGCAGCTTATTCCGGACAGGGGCTTCCTACGAGCAGTACTTC	CASSLFRTGASYEQYF
TRBJ2-7	TRBV25-1	TRBD2	NA	TGTGCCAGCAGTGATTGGACTAGCTACGAGCAGTACTTC	CASSDWTSYEQYF
TRBJ1-6	TRBV5-4	TRBD1	NA	TGTGCCAGCAGCTTACAGGGGGCGTTTTCACCCCTCCACTTT	CASSLQGAFSPLHF
TRBJ2-1	TRBV7-8	TRBD2	NA	TGTGCCAGCAGCTTAGGATCGGCGGGGGGCTACAATGAGCAGTTCTTC	CASSLGSAGGYNEQFF
TRBJ2-5	TRBV5-4	NA	NA	TGTGCCAGCAGCTTGGCTTTGGCTAGCGCCTCATTGGAGACCCAGTACTTC	CASSLALASASLETQYF
TRBJ1-6	TRBV7-8	NA	NA	TGTGCCAGCAGCTTAGACGGGAATCATAATTCACCCCTCCACTTT	CASSLDGNHNSPLHF
TRBJ1-1	TRBV10-3	NA	NA	TGTGCCATCAGTGATGTCCGGAACACTGAAGCTTTCTTT	CAISDVRNTEAFF
TRBJ2-3	TRBV3-1/TRBV3-2	NA	NA	TGTGCCAGCAGCCCGGTTTCTAGCACAGATACGCAGTATTTT	CASSPVSSTDTQYF
TRBJ2-2	TRBV5-6	NA	NA	TGTGCCAGCAGCTTGAGGCAGGGTTTAAGCGGGGAGCTGTTTTTT	CASSLRQGLSGELFF
TRBJ1-3	TRBV23-1	TRBD1	NA	TGCGCCAGCAGTCAATGTCCGGGACAGGGGAGAGAAAACACCATATATTTT	CASSQCPGQGRENTIYF
TRBJ2-3	TRBV11-3	TRBD2	NA	TGTGCCAGCAGTCGGGTTAGCGGGGTGGCAGATACGCAGTATTTT	CASSRVSGVADTQYF
TRBJ1-3	TRBV13	NA	NA	TGTGCCAGCAGCTTAGGCGGGAGATCCTCTGGAAACACCATATATTTT	CASSLGGRSSGNTIYF
TRBJ1-1	TRBV15	NA	NA	TGTGCCACCAGCACGGGGTACACTGAAGCTTTCTTT	CATSTGYTEAFF
TRBJ1-2	TRBV11-1	NA	few	TGTGCCAGCAGCCCGGTAGCCTGGGGGCGAGGCTACACCTTC	CASSPVAWGRGYTF
TRBJ2-5	TRBV5-6	TRBD2	NA	TGTGCCAGCAGCCCCAGGACTAGCGGGCAAGAGACCCAGTACTTC	CASSPRTSGQETQYF
TRBJ2-5	TRBV28	TRBD1	few	TGTGCCAGCAGTCCCACAGGGGTAGAGGAGACCCAGTACTTC	CASSPTGVEETQYF
TRBJ2-2	TRBV4-1	NA	many	TGCGCCAGCAGCCAAACGACAGAAAACACCGGGGAGCTGTTTTTT	CASSQTTENTGELFF
TRBJ2-1	TRBV4-3	TRBD2	NA	TGCGCCAGCAGCCATACTAGCGGGAGCTACAATGAGCAGTTCTTC	CASSHTSGSYNEQFF
TRBJ1-1	TRBV6-2/TRBV6-3	NA	NA	TGTGCCAGCAGTCAGGGAACGGCTGAAGCTTTCTTT	CASSQGTAEAFF
TRBJ1-2	TRBV19	TRBD1	once	TGTGCCAGTAGTATGGACAGGGGATTGGACTATGGCTACACCTTC	CASSMDRGLDYGYTF
TRBJ2-4	TRBV4-3	NA	once	TGCGCCAGCAGCCAAGATTACAGGAGGGCTCTAGCCAAAAACATTCAGTACTTC	CASSQDYRRALAKNIQYF
TRBJ1-1	TRBV5-1	NA	NA	TGCGCCAGCAGCTTGGATGCGGGGAGGAACACTGAAGCTTTCTTT	CASSLDAGRNTEAFF
TRBJ1-1	TRBV19	TRBD1	NA	TGTGCCAGTTCCAAAGCCAGGGACAGGGGAGTAAACACTGAAGCTTTCTTT	CASSKARDRGVNTEAFF
TRBJ2-3	TRBV5-1	NA	few	TGCGCCAGCAGCCTCCGGGACGGGGGTGATACGCAGTATTTT	CASSLRDGGDTQYF
TRBJ1-1	TRBV27	NA	few	TGTGCCAGCAGTCCCATAGGCGGGGTAGGAGCTTTCTTT	CASSPIGGVGAFF
TRBJ2-1	TRBV11-2	NA	NA	TGTGCCAGCACCAAAACGGGAACCGTGGATGAGCAGTTCTTC	CASTKTGTVDEQFF
TRBJ2-2	TRBV3-1/TRBV3-2	TRBD2	NA	TGTGCCAGCAGCCAAGGCGGGGGGGCGAACACCGGGGAGCTGTTTTTT	CASSQGGGANTGELFF
TRBJ2-5	TRBV11-2	TRBD2	NA	TGTGCCAGCAGCTTATCCGGGACTAGGCGTAGGGCACGGAAAGAGACCCAGTACTTC	CASSLSGTRRRARKETQYF
TRBJ2-1	TRBV6-5	TRBD2	NA	TGTGCCAGCAGGCTAGCGGGGGTTTACAATGAGCAGTTCTTC	CASRLAGVYNEQFF
TRBJ1-1	TRBV7-9	NA	NA	TGTGCCAGCAGCTTTTCCCCAGGGATCTTGAACACTGAAGCTTTCTTT	CASSFSPGILNTEAFF
TRBJ2-7	TRBV11-3	TRBD1	NA	TGTGCCAGCAGCCGGGACAGCAACGAGCAGTACTTC	CASSRDSNEQYF
TRBJ2-7	TRBV13	NA	few	TGTGCCAGCAGCTTACGGCTCGGCAGGAAGGACGAGCAGTACTTC	CASSLRLGRKDEQYF
TRBJ2-5	TRBV6-5	NA	NA	TGTGCCAGCAGTTACGCGGGTGCAGAGACCCAGTACTTC	CASSYAGAETQYF
TRBJ2-1	TRBV11-2	NA	NA	TGTGCCAGCAGCCGCACCACGGGGGTCTCCTACAATGAGCAGTTCTTC	CASSRTTGVSYNEQFF
TRBJ1-2	TRBV29-1	NA	NA	TGCAGCGCAGCGGACAGAGCAAATCAAGGCTACACCTTC	CSAADRANQGYTF